This T cell receptor beta chain was identified during a study of early T cells in non-severe SARS-CoV-2 infection. Study-level information: Whole-blood bulk RNA, unsorted, was sequenced, and chains were unpaired.

Researchers attached unique molecular identifiers to individual cDNA molecules. TCRdb reprocessed the 5' RACE reads with MiXCR, giving one entry per CDR3 protein. The table has 45,000 or so distinct CDR3 sequences, roughly 4% seen once. Whole-study findings and limits: VDJdb matching skewed toward anti-spike CD8 responses, missing private and CD4 specificities.

This clonotype was seen only a few times. Its antigen is undetermined. Trimming took 5 bases from V and 4 from J; bases not matched to a gene: 8. Germline V gives CDR1 SGHNT, CDR2 YYREEE (reference sequence). This CDR3 spans 14 amino acids. Sequenced sample: whole blood. The origin of this receptor is an adult who was a healthcare worker with PCR-confirmed SARS-CoV-2 infection or an uninfected control (not recorded which). The V gene is TRBV5-4, the J gene TRBJ1-2; 7 nucleotides line up with TRBD1. The CDR3 nucleotides are TGTGCCAGCAGTCGGGACAGCCCGTCCTATGGCTACACCTTC. Its protein product is CASSRDSPSYGYTF. Combining the CDR3 with reference TRBV5-4 and TRBJ1-2 gives the whole variable domain ETGVTQSPTHLIKTRGQQVTLRCSSQSGHNTVSWYQQALGQGPQFIFQYYREEENGRGNFPPRFSGLQFPNYSSELNVNALELDDSALYLCASSRDSPSYGYTFGSGTRLTVV.